The subject of this entry is one T cell receptor beta chain. Antigen specificity is unknown. This sample was taken from a study of blood T cells in healthy people across ages. Study-level results: There was no known CMV status for donors, so expanded clonotype changes were possibly confounded. Long-lived and aged donors differed, with more naive CD4+ cells and higher diversity in the long-lived.

Every sample gave at least 5 micrograms of total RNA when it was extracted. This CDR3 comprises 13 residues. The V end was cut by 5 bases, the J end by 9 bases, with 15 bases between. Germline V lookup: CDR1 MNHEY, CDR2 SVGAGI. The second PCR ran roughly 7 to 12 cycles with a sample-barcoded 5' primer and J-beta primers. One entry per CDR3 protein, called by TCRdb with MiXCR from the 5' RACE reads. The data contain approximately 940,000 distinct CDR3 sequences, approximately 49% of them singletons. This rearrangement joins TRBV6-5 to TRBJ2-3; D not certain. The receptor was isolated from a man younger than 40 in good health. Sequencing was done on a sample of blood. The DNA for the CDR3 is TGTGCCAGCAGTCAAAACCGACATATAACGCAGTATTTT. It specifies CASSQNRHITQYF.